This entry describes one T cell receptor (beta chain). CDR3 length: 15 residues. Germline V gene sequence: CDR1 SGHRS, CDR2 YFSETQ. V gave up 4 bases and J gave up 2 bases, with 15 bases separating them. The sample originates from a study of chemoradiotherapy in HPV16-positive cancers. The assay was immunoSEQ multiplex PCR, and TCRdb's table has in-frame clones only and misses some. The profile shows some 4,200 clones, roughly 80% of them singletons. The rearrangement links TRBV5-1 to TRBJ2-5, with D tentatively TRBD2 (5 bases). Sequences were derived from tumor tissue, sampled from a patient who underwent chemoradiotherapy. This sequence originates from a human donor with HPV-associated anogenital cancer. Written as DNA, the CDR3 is TGCGCCAGCAGCCCTGGGTCTAGCCATCAAGAGACCCAGTACTTC. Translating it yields CASSPGSSHQETQYF. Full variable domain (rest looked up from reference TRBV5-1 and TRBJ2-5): KAGVTQTPRYLIKTRGQQVTLSCSPISGHRSVSWYQQTPGQGLQFLFEYFSETQRNKGNFPGRFSGRQFSNSRSEMNVSTLELGDSALYLCASSPGSSHQETQYFGPGTRLLVL.